This T cell receptor (beta chain) came from a study of blood T cell repertoires in COVID-19. Turning to the study itself: The study drew acute and convalescent COVID-19 samples from the United States, Italy and Spain.

As originally analysed: Estimation of nucleated cell counts relied on the amplification of reference gene primers. This table comes from immunoSEQ multiplex PCR, and its TCRdb copy is limited to in-frame clones, with some not included. For V, J and clone size, that table is used; D and trimming come from the DNA. The repertoire holds approximately 250,000 clones, with approximately 85% as singletons. Looked up from germline, CDR1 is SGHVS and CDR2 is FQNEAQ. J lost 0 bases, V lost 1 base, and 1 base had no gene match. The CDR3 runs 15 residues. Recruitment covered roughly 22 US areas and drew participants whose ages spanned about 18 to 90 years. Cohort placement rested on clinical history that participants reported themselves.

The chain carries TRBV7-8 and TRBJ1-1; 8 positions match TRBD1. This TCR was recovered from a woman between 50 and 59 years old with acute COVID-19. The sample consisted of PBMCs or T cells enriched from blood (not recorded which). The CDR3 nucleotides read TGTGCCAGCAGCTTAGGGACAGGGCTGAACACTGAAGCTTTCTTT. As protein: CASSLGTGLNTEAFF. Based on the CDR3 plus reference TRBV7-8 and TRBJ1-1, the full variable domain is GAGVSQSPRYKVAKRGQDVALRCDPISGHVSLFWYQQALGQGPEFLTYFQNEAQLDKSGLPSDRFFAERPEGSVSTLKIQRTQQEDSAVYLCASSLGTGLNTEAFFGQGTRLTVV.